This T cell receptor beta chain derives from a study of T cells expressing NK-cell markers. Study at large: Investigators obtained TCR beta repertoires from sorted CD3+CD56+NKG2C+, CD3+CD56+NKG2C- and CD3+CD56-NKG2C+ T cells. Seven HCMV-seropositive donors and one seronegative donor made up the eight sequenced donors.

General study findings and limits: Dominant NKG2C+ clonotypes were found to form roughly 1.0-7.5% of CD8+ T cells in about six donors.

Germline CDR1 is SGHDT and CDR2 is YYEEEE. CDR3 length equals 12 residues. TCRdb re-called the 5' RACE reads; one entry per CDR3 protein, DNA not given. This table holds 500,000 to 700,000 distinct CDR3 sequences. As concerns this clonotype: Its antigen is not identified.

The sequenced sample consisted of blood T cells: a sorted CD56 or NKG2C T cell subset, CD4+ or CD8+ T cells, or bulk PBMC T cells (not recorded which). The V gene is TRBV5-6, the J gene TRBJ2-2. The sequence was collected from a man aged 18 to 30 in good health. CDR3: CASSWSSGELFF.